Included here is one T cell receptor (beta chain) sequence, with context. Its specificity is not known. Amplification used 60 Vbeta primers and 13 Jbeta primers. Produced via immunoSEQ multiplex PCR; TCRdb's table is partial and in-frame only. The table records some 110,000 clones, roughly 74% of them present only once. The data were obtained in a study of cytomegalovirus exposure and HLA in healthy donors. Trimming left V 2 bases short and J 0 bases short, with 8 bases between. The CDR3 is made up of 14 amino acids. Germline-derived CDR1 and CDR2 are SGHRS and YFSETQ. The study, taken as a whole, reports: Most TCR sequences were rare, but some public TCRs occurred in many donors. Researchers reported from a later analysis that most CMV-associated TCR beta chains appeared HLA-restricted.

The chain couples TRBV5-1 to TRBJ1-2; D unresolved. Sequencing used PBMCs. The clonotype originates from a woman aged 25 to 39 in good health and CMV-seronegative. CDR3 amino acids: CASSFGDANYGYTF. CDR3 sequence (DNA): TGCGCCAGCAGCTTTGGAGACGCTAACTATGGCTACACCTTC.